The 10 T cell receptor beta chains below all came from one sample that was sequenced in a study of T cells expressing NK-cell markers. TCRdb re-called the 5' RACE reads and catalogs CDR3 proteins one per entry, DNA excluded. Here the sample table reports fewer than 550,000 distinct CDR3 sequences. Sequenced: blood T cells: a sorted CD56 or NKG2C T cell subset, CD4+ or CD8+ T cells, or bulk PBMC T cells (not recorded which). The receptors shown here come from a woman aged 50 to 65 in good health.

V gene TRBV25-1 combines with J gene TRBJ2-1. The CDR3 totals 12 residues. Germline V gives CDR1 MGHDK, CDR2 SYGVNS. This CDR3 reads CASSDLAFGQFF.

The rearrangement uses TRBV24-1 and TRBJ2-3; TCRdb gives TRBD1 as the D gene, but with no DNA this cannot be confirmed. Germline V gene sequence: CDR1 KGHDR, CDR2 SFDVKD. The CDR3 is 18 amino acids. CDR3 amino acids: CATSDPVVRDRDTDTQYF.

The V and J genes are TRBV5-1 and TRBJ1-1; the TRBD1 assignment by TCRdb is unverifiable without DNA. The CDR3 runs 16 residues. Germline CDR1 SGHRS, CDR2 YFSETQ. The CDR3 spells CASSFGQGRGNTEAFF.

The CDR3 loop reads CASSLIKTGGYTF. J is TRBJ1-2 and V is TRBV12-3 or TRBV12-4. The CDR3 runs to 13 residues.

V and J are TRBV5-1 and TRBJ2-3; TCRdb indicates TRBD2, and absent DNA this call remains unverified. Germline V lookup: CDR1 SGHRS, CDR2 YFSETQ. This CDR3 comprises 20 residues. This chain's CDR3 is CASSPTSYSGRTRTTDTQYF.

The V and J genes are TRBV28 and TRBJ1-4; checking the TCRdb D call of TRBD1 is not possible without DNA. CDR3 length: 13 residues. In germline, CDR1 is MDHEN, CDR2 SYDVKM. The CDR3 region is CASSTGVEEKLFF.

The J gene is TRBJ2-1, the V gene TRBV11-2; TCRdb's D call, TRBD2, is unchecked because there is no DNA. Per the germline V gene, CDR1 is SGHAT and CDR2 is FQNNGV. This CDR3 comprises 17 residues. The CDR3 sequence is CASSPTSGRGTYNEQFF.

The gene calls are TRBV7-2 and TRBJ1-2; the TRBD1 assignment by TCRdb is unverifiable without DNA. The CDR3 covers 14 residues. Germline CDR1 reads SGHTA; CDR2 reads FQGNSA. This CDR3 is CASTISEGYYGYTF.

The V and J genes are TRBV6-5 and TRBJ2-3; TCRdb calls TRBD2, which cannot be checked without DNA. The CDR3 totals 19 residues. Germline assignment: CDR1 MNHEY and CDR2 SVGAGI. This chain's CDR3 is CASSRISGTSGSRTDTQYF.

The chain combines TRBV7-8 with TRBJ1-3; TCRdb names TRBD1, which stays unverified in the absence of DNA. Germline V gene sequence: CDR1 SGHVS, CDR2 FQNEAQ. This CDR3 comprises 17 residues. CDR3 residues: CASSQDRGLNSGNTIYF.